Shown below are 29 T cell receptor beta chains from a single sample sequenced in a study of CD8 T cells in ankylosing spondylitis. From the 5' RACE reads, TCRdb called clonotypes with MiXCR, one entry per CDR3 protein. The sample carries about 130,000 distinct CDR3 sequences, around 9% recorded once. Source material: blood, either unsorted or a sorted T cell fraction (not recorded which). Receptor source: a male donor with ankylosing spondylitis or in good health (not recorded which).

This clonotype was counted only a few times. The V and J genes are TRBV29-1 and TRBJ2-6; D perhaps matches TRBD1 (5 bases). Germline V gene data show CDR1 as SQVTM and CDR2 as ANQGSEA. Between the trimmed V and J ends, which lost 6 bases and 0 bases, there was a span of 15 bases. The CDR3 has 16 residues. DNA for the CDR3: TGCAGCGTCGAGACGGACATCGGCTCTGGGGCCAACGTCCTGACTTTC. Translated: CSVETDIGSGANVLTF. Supplemented by reference TRBV29-1 and TRBJ2-6, the full variable domain reads SAVISQKPSRDICQRGTSLTIQCQVDSQVTMMFWYRQQPGQSLTLIATANQGSEATYESGFVIDKFPISRPNLTFSTLTVSNMSPEDSSIYLCSVETDIGSGANVLTFGAGSRLTVL.

The V gene is TRBV20-1, the J gene TRBJ1-5; D might be TRBD1 (5 bases). Per the germline V gene, CDR1 is DFQATT and CDR2 is SNEGSKA (reference sequence). Trimming took off 8 bases at V and 2 bases at J, with 13 bases between the two ends. The CDR3 consists of 13 residues. CDR3 sequence: CSSRGVGNQPQHF. The CDR3 DNA reads as TGCAGTTCAAGAGGGGTCGGCAATCAGCCCCAGCATTTT.

The table lists this clonotype with many counts. The chain recombines TRBV29-1 with TRBJ2-1; 8 nucleotides match TRBD2. There are 14 residues in the CDR3. Germline CDR1 is SQVTM and CDR2 is ANQGSEA. J lost 6 bases, V lost 1 base, and 5 bases had no gene match. The CDR3 region is CSVEVGLGLNEQFF. CDR3 coding DNA: TGCAGCGTTGAAGTGGGACTAGGTCTCAATGAGCAGTTCTTC.

The V and J genes are TRBV12-3 or TRBV12-4 and TRBJ1-3; D is uncertain. There are 15 residues in the CDR3. V lost 3 bases and J 0 bases, leaving 9 bases between the germline ends. CDR3 residues: CASSFSIFSGNTIYF. The CDR3 coding sequence is TGTGCCAGCAGTTTTTCTATATTCTCTGGAAACACCATATATTTT.

This clonotype came up many times. This chain joins TRBV28 and TRBJ2-7; 14 bases fit TRBD2. V lost 6 bases, J lost 3 bases, and 7 bases stayed unmatched. Germline CDR1 is MDHEN and CDR2 is SYDVKM. CDR3 size: 16 residues. In nucleotides, the CDR3 is TGTGCCAGCAGGGTCGGGACTAGCGGGAGTTACTACGAGCAGTACTTC. Protein: CASRVGTSGSYYEQYF.

The V and J genes are TRBV4-2 and TRBJ2-3; the match to TRBD2 covers 11 bases. V shed 1 base, J shed 6 bases, and the junction held 6 bases outside the gene matches. Germline V CDR1 and CDR2: LGHNA, YNFKEQ. This CDR3 has 16 amino acids. CDR3 sequence: CASSQATSGSRDTQYF. The CDR3 nucleotides read TGTGCCAGCAGCCAAGCTACTAGCGGGAGCAGGGATACGCAGTATTTT.

This clonotype was counted many times. The chain employs TRBV7-2 and TRBJ2-3, with TRBD1 identical over 7 bases. V shed 5 bases, J shed 0 bases, and the junction held 5 bases outside the gene matches. In germline, CDR1 is SGHTA, CDR2 FQGNSA. The CDR3 sequence is 15 residues long. The DNA of the CDR3 is TGTGCCAGCAGCCCACAGGGGTATAGCACAGATACGCAGTATTTT. Its translation is CASSPQGYSTDTQYF. The full variable domain, rest sourced from reference TRBV7-2 and TRBJ2-3, is GAGVSQSPSNKVTEKGKDVELRCDPISGHTALYWYRQSLGQGLEFLIYFQGNSAPDKSGLPSDRFSAERTGGSVSTLTIQRTQQEDSAVYLCASSPQGYSTDTQYFGPGTRLTVL.

Ten or more counts support this clonotype. The V call is TRBV29-1, the J call TRBJ2-1; 8 positions match TRBD1. CDR3 length equals 14 residues. The germline CDR1 and CDR2 sequences are SQVTM and ANQGSEA. V dropped 6 bases and J dropped 8; count of bases not matched to a gene: 12. This chain's CDR3 is CSVRTGQGTHEQFF. The CDR3 DNA is TGCAGCGTACGAACCGGACAGGGAACCCATGAGCAGTTCTTC.

This clonotype was seen ten or more times. V gene TRBV5-1 combines with J gene TRBJ1-3, with D perhaps matching TRBD1 (6 bases). This CDR3 has 14 residues. The germline V gene has CDR1 SGHRS and CDR2 YFSETQ. Trimming removed 8 bases at V and 0 bases at J, with 12 bases between. Here the CDR3 reads CASKGQSSGNTIYF. CDR3 coding DNA: TGCGCCAGTAAAGGACAGAGCTCTGGAAACACCATATATTTT.

This clonotype has at least ten counts. J is TRBJ2-1 and V is TRBV5-6; 8 bases align to TRBD2. In germline, CDR1 is SGHDT, CDR2 YYEEEE. The CDR3 is 14 amino acids. With 4 bases clipped from V and 5 bases from J, the junction kept 5 bases outside the gene matches. The CDR3 loop is CASSLMTSDNEQFF. The CDR3 coding sequence is TGTGCCAGCAGCCTAATGACTAGCGACAATGAGCAGTTCTTC.

In its sample, this clonotype was seen many times. The chain links TRBV20-1 to TRBJ1-3, with D unresolved. CDR1 DFQATT and CDR2 SNEGSKA come from the germline V gene (reference sequence). The CDR3 is 14 residues long. Trimming removed 3 bases from V and 0 bases from J, with 9 bases in between. The CDR3 sequence: CSASRPSSGNTIYF. The DNA of the CDR3 is TGCAGTGCTAGCAGACCGTCCTCTGGAAACACCATATATTTT.

The sample holds many counts of this clonotype. This chain links TRBV20-1 with TRBJ2-3; D is perhaps TRBD1 or TRBD2 (5 bases each). V shed 5 bases and J shed 2 bases, with 17 bases lying between them. The length of the CDR3 is 15 residues. CDR1 and CDR2 from the germline V gene are DFQATT and SNEGSKA (reference sequence). The CDR3 spells CSASGTSRATDTQYF. Here the CDR3 DNA reads TGCAGTGCTTCCGGGACCAGCCGGGCCACAGATACGCAGTATTTT.

This clonotype was counted ten times or more. The rearrangement joins TRBV5-5 to TRBJ2-5, with D possibly being TRBD1 (5 bases). CDR1 is SGHKS, CDR2 YYEKEE, per germline (reference sequence). This CDR3 contains 16 residues. The V end lost 0 bases, the J end lost 4 bases, and 16 bases lay between the germline ends. This CDR3 is CASSLDRWNGRETQYF. The CDR3, as DNA: TGTGCCAGCAGCTTGGACAGGTGGAATGGGCGAGAGACCCAGTACTTC.

This clonotype was found many times. DNA for the CDR3: TGCAGTGTGGGGGAGGGTCCTGGAAACACCATATATTTT. Residues: CSVGEGPGNTIYF. The chain links TRBV20-1 to TRBJ1-3; maybe TRBD1 (5 bases). This CDR3 has 13 amino acids. V lost 7 bases and J 2 bases, leaving 12 bases between the germline ends. Germline V gives CDR1 DFQATT, CDR2 SNEGSKA (reference sequence).

The table lists this clonotype with many counts. The chain employs TRBV7-4 and TRBJ1-2; no reliable D call. CDR1 is SGHVT, CDR2 SQSDAQ, per germline. V gave up 2 bases and J gave up 8 bases, with 15 bases separating them. The CDR3 loop spans 14 amino acids. In DNA, the CDR3 is TGTGCCAGCAGCTTATCACGGTTTTCGCACGGCTACACCTTC. Translating gives CASSLSRFSHGYTF.

V and J are TRBV6-2 or TRBV6-3 and TRBJ2-5; D gene unclear. Germline lookup yields CDR1 MNHEY and CDR2 SVGEGT. V lost 0 bases to trimming and J lost 5 bases, with 10 bases between them. The length of the CDR3 is 14 residues. The CDR3 sequence: CASSYSIPPETQYF. CDR3 nucleotides: TGTGCCAGCAGTTACTCGATTCCTCCGGAGACCCAGTACTTC.

The sample holds many counts of this clonotype. The genes are TRBV11-2 and TRBJ2-3, with D uncertain. The CDR3 length is 18 residues. The V end lost 5 bases, the J end lost 0 bases, and 21 bases lay between the germline ends. Germline CDR1 SGHAT, CDR2 FQNNGV. CDR3 amino acids: CASSPFPDALPSTDTQYF. The CDR3 nucleotides read TGTGCCAGCAGCCCATTTCCGGACGCGCTTCCTAGCACAGATACGCAGTATTTT.

The V and J genes are TRBV11-1 and TRBJ2-1; possible D gene TRBD2, 6 bases. Germline values: CDR1 SGHAT, CDR2 FQDESV (reference sequence). Trimming took 5 bases from V and 2 from J, leaving 16 bases between them. The CDR3 runs 16 residues. The CDR3 sequence is CASSRDGSRTYNEQFF. The CDR3 DNA sequence: TGTGCCAGCAGCCGCGACGGGAGCCGAACCTACAATGAGCAGTTCTTC.

This clonotype was seen many times. The V call is TRBV7-2, the J call TRBJ2-7; maybe TRBD1 (5 bases). CDR3 length: 14 amino acids. The germline V and J ends were trimmed by 1 base and 6 bases, with 13 bases remaining between them. Germline CDR1 reads SGHTA; CDR2 reads FQGNSA. The CDR3 protein is CASSLDPGWAEQYF. CDR3 nucleotide sequence: TGTGCCAGCAGCTTAGATCCAGGGTGGGCCGAGCAGTACTTC.

This clonotype showed up just a few times. J is TRBJ1-5 and V is TRBV7-2, with D unclear. The germline gives CDR1 SGHTA, CDR2 FQGNSA. V was cut by 1 base and J by 0 bases, with 7 bases left in between. The CDR3 runs 15 residues. The CDR3 region is CASSLDGASNQPQHF. The CDR3 bases are TGTGCCAGCAGCTTAGACGGCGCTAGCAATCAGCCCCAGCATTTT.

This clonotype showed up many times. V gene TRBV5-1 combines with J gene TRBJ1-1; 8 bases map to TRBD1. Germline-derived CDR1 and CDR2 are SGHRS and YFSETQ. The CDR3 consists of 13 residues. After removal of 7 bases from V and 6 bases from J, the junction contained 8 bases not matched to a gene. Written as DNA, the CDR3 is TGCGCCAGCCGATGGACAGGGATGGCTGAAGCTTTCTTT. Protein: CASRWTGMAEAFF.

About this clonotype itself: At one of its ends the junction is not consistent with the germline gene, which may arise from a read error. Here the CDR3 DNA reads TGTGCCAGCAGCCAAGGTGGAAGCGGGACCCGCTCCTACACTGAGCAGTTCTTC. It is translated as CASSQGGSGTRSYTEQFF. The chain uses TRBV3-1 and TRBJ2-1; 7 bases agree with TRBD2. Germline CDR1 and CDR2: LGHDT and YNNKEL (reference sequence). There are 18 residues in the CDR3.

This clonotype came up many times. This rearrangement joins TRBV20-1 to TRBJ1-5; TRBD1 aligns across 8 bases. V was pared by 5 bases and J by 11 bases, with 5 bases of the junction left unmatched. CDR3 length: 11 residues. From germline, CDR1 is DFQATT and CDR2 SNEGSKA (reference sequence). The chain's CDR3 is CSADRGRAQHF. In DNA, the CDR3 is TGCAGTGCTGACAGGGGACGGGCCCAGCATTTT.

The table lists this clonotype with many counts. This chain joins TRBV15 and TRBJ2-3; D call uncertain. This CDR3 region has 17 residues. The germline gives CDR1 LNHNV, CDR2 YYDKDF (reference sequence). Trimming removed 0 bases at V and 1 base at J, with 14 bases between. The CDR3 reads CATSRDLIVSRTDTQYF. The DNA of the CDR3 is TGTGCCACCAGCAGAGACCTTATAGTTTCCCGCACAGATACGCAGTATTTT.

This clonotype was counted many times. The DNA for the CDR3 is TGCAGTGCGAAACCGGGACAGGGGTTCTACAATGAGCAGTTCTTC. Amino acids: CSAKPGQGFYNEQFF. The rearrangement uses TRBV20-1 and TRBJ2-1; 10 nucleotides align to TRBD1. The germline V gene encodes CDR1 DFQATT and CDR2 SNEGSKA (reference sequence). The V and J ends lost 6 bases and 3 bases, in that order; junction bases with no gene match: 8. The CDR3 is made up of 15 amino acids.

In this sample, this clonotype turned up many times. The genes are TRBV29-1 and TRBJ2-1; TRBD2 matches at 9 bases. The CDR3 consists of 13 residues. V shed 4 bases, J shed 9 bases, and the junction held 7 bases outside the gene matches. CDR1 is SQVTM and CDR2 is ANQGSEA in the germline V gene. As DNA, the CDR3 is TGCAGCGTTGTGGCGGGAGGGCCTCTTGAGCAGTTCTTC. It is translated as CSVVAGGPLEQFF.

Many counts were recorded for this clonotype. The chain combines TRBV5-1 with TRBJ1-1; D unresolved. Deletions cut 4 bases from V and 1 base from J, with 11 bases between. This CDR3 spans 14 amino acids. Germline-derived CDR1 and CDR2 are SGHRS and YFSETQ. As DNA, the CDR3 is TGCGCCAGCAGCCCATCCACATCGAACACTGAAGCTTTCTTT. This encodes CASSPSTSNTEAFF.

This clonotype was observed at least ten times. The chain couples TRBV5-1 to TRBJ2-7; TRBD2 agrees at 8 bases. Germline CDR1 and CDR2: SGHRS and YFSETQ. V trimming: 5 bases; J trimming: 2 bases; junction bases outside the gene matches: 6. This CDR3 spans 14 amino acids. The CDR3 is CASSLSGGPYEQYF. CDR3 coding DNA: TGCGCCAGCAGTTTGAGCGGGGGCCCCTACGAGCAGTACTTC.

The V call is TRBV21-1, the J call TRBJ2-5; the listed D gene, TRBD2, was not tested against the DNA. TRBV21-1 is described as a pseudogene. The CDR3 runs 15 residues. The CDR3 loop is CASSFRTSGSETQYF. CDR3 bases: TGTGCCAGCAGCTTCAGGACTAGCGGGAGTGAGACCCAGTACTTC.